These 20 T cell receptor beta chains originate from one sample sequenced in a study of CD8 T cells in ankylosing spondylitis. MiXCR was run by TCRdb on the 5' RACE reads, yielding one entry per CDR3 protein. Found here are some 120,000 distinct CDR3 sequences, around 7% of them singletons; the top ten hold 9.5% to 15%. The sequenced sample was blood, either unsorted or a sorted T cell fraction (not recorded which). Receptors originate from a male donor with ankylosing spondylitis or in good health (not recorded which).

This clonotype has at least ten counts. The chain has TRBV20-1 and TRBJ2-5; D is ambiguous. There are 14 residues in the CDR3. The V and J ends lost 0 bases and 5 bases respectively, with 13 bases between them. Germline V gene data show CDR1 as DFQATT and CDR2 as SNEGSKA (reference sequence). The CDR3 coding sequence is TGCAGTGCTAGAGAGATCCAAGGAATGGAGACCCAGTACTTC. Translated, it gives CSAREIQGMETQYF.

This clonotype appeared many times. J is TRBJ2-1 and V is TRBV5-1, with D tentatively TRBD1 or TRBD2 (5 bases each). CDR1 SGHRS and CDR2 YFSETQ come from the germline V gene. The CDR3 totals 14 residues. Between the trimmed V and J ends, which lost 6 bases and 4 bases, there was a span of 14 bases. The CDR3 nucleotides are TGCGCCAGCACCGCGTGGGACCCGTACAATGAGCAGTTCTTC. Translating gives CASTAWDPYNEQFF.

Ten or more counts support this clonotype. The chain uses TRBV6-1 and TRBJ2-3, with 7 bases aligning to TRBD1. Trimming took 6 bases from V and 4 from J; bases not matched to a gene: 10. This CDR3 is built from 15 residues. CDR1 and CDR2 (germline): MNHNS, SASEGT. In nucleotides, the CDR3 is TGTGCCAGCAGCCACCGGGACAGAGAGGCAGATACGCAGTATTTT. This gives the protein CASSHRDREADTQYF.

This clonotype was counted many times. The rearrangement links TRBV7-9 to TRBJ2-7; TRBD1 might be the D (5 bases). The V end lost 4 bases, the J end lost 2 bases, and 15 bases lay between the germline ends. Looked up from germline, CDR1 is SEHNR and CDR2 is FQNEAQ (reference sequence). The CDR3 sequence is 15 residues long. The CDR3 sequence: CASSSSPDRTYEQYF. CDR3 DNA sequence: TGTGCCAGCAGCTCATCCCCCGACAGAACCTACGAGCAGTACTTC.

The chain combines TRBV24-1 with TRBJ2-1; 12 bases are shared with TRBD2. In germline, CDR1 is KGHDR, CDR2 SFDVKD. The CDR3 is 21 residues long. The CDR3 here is CAASDAGLAGPAHRSYNEQFF. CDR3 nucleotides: TGTGCGGCCAGTGATGCCGGACTAGCGGGGCCGGCACATAGGTCCTACAATGAGCAGTTCTTC.

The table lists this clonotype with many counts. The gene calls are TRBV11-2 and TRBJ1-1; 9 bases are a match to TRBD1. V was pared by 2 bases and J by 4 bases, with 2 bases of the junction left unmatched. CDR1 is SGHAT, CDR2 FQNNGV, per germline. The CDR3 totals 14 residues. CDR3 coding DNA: TGTGCCAGCAGCTTACCGGGACAGGGCACTGAAGCTTTCTTT. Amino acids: CASSLPGQGTEAFF. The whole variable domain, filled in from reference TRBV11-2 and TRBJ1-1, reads EAGVAQSPRYKIIEKRQSVAFWCNPISGHATLYWYQQILGQGPKLLIQFQNNGVVDDSQLPKDRFSAERLKGVDSTLKIQPAKLEDSAVYLCASSLPGQGTEAFFGQGTRLTVV.

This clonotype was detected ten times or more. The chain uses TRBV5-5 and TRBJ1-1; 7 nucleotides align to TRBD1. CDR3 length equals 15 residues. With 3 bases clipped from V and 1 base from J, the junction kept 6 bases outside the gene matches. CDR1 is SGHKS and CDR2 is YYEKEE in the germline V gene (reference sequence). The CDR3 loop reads CASSSEDRTNTEAFF. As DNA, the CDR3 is TGTGCCAGCAGCTCAGAGGACAGGACGAACACTGAAGCTTTCTTT.

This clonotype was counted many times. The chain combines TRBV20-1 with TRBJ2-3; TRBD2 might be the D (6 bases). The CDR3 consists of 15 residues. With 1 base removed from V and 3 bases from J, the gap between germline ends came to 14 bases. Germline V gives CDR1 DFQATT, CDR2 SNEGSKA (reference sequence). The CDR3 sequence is CSARAERGITDTQYF. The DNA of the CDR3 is TGCAGTGCTAGAGCTGAACGGGGGATAACAGATACGCAGTATTTT.

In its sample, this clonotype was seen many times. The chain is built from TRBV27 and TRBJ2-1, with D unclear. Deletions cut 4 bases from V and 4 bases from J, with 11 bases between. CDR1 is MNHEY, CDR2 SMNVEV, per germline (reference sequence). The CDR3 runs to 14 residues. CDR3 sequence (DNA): TGTGCCAGCAGTTCACCCGGCAGGTACAATGAGCAGTTCTTC. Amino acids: CASSSPGRYNEQFF.

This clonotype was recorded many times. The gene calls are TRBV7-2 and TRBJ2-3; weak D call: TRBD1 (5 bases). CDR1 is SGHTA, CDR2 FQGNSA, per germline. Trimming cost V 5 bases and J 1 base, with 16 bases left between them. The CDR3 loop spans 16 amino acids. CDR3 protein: CASSPRSRERTDTQYF. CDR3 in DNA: TGTGCCAGCAGCCCCAGGTCCAGGGAACGCACAGATACGCAGTATTTT.

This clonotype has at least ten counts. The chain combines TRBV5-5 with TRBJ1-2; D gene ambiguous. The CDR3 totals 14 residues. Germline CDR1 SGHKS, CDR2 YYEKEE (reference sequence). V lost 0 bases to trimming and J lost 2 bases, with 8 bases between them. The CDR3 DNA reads TGTGCCAGCAGCTTGGAGCACAGCAACTATGGCTACACCTTC. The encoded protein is CASSLEHSNYGYTF.

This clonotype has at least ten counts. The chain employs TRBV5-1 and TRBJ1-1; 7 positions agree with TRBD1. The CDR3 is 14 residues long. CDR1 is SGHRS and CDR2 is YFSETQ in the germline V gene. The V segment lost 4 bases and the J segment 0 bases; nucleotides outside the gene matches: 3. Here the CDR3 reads CASSLDRVNTEAFF. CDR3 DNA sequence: TGCGCCAGCAGCCTTGACAGGGTGAACACTGAAGCTTTCTTT.

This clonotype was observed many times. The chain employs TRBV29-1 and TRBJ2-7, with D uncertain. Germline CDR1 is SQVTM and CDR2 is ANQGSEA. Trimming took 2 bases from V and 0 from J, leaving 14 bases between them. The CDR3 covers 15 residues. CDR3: CSVESDTESSYEQYF. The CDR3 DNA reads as TGCAGCGTTGAATCAGACACCGAGAGCTCCTACGAGCAGTACTTC.

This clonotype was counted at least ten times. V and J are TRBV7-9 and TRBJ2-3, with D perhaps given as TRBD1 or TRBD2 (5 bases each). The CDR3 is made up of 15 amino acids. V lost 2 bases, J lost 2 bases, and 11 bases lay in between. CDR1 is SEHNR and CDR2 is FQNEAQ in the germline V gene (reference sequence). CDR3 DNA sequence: TGTGCCAGCAGCTTATGGGACCAACTCACAGATACGCAGTATTTT. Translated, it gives CASSLWDQLTDTQYF.

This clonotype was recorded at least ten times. The DNA of the CDR3 is TGCGCCAGCAGCTTGGCCTTGAGAGGGAATACCGGGGAGCTGTTTTTT. Translated, it gives CASSLALRGNTGELFF. The chain combines TRBV5-1 with TRBJ2-2; D is possibly TRBD2 (5 bases). V shed 0 bases and J shed 5 bases, with 14 bases lying between them. The germline gives CDR1 SGHRS, CDR2 YFSETQ. The CDR3 is 16 amino acids.

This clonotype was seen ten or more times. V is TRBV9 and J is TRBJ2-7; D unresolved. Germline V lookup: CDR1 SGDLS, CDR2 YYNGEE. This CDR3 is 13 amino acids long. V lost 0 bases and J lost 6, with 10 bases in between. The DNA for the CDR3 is TGTGCCAGCAGCGTAGGTCAGGCCGGCGAGCAGTACTTC. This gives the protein CASSVGQAGEQYF. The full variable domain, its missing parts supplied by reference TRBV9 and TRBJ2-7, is DSGVTQTPKHLITATGQRVTLRCSPRSGDLSVYWYQQSLDQGLQFLIQYYNGEERAKGNILERFSAQQFPDLHSELNLSSLELGDSALYFCASSVGQAGEQYFGPGTRLTVT.

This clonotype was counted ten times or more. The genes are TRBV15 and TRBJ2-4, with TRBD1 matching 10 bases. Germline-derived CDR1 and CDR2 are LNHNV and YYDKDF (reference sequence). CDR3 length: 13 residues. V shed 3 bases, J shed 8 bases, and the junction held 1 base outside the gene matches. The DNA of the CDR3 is TGTGCCACCAGCAGGGACAGGGGGTACATTCAGTACTTC. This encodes CATSRDRGYIQYF.

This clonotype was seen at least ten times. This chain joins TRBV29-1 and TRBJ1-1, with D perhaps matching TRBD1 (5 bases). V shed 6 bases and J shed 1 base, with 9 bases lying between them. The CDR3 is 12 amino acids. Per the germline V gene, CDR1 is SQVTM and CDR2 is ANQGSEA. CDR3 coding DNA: TGCAGCGTCAGGGAAGCGAACACTGAAGCTTTCTTT. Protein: CSVREANTEAFF.

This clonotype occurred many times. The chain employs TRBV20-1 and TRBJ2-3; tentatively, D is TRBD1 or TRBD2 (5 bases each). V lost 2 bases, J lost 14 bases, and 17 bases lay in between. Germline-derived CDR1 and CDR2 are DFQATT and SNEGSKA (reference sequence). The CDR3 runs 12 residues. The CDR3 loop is CSARHRDGTWYF. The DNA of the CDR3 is TGCAGTGCTAGACACCGGGACGGAACATGGTATTTT.

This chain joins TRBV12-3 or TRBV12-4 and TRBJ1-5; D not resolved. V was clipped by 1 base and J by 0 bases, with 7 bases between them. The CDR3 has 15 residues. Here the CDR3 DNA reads TGTGCCAGCAGTTTAGTCGGCGATAGCAATCAGCCCCAGCATTTT. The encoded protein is CASSLVGDSNQPQHF.